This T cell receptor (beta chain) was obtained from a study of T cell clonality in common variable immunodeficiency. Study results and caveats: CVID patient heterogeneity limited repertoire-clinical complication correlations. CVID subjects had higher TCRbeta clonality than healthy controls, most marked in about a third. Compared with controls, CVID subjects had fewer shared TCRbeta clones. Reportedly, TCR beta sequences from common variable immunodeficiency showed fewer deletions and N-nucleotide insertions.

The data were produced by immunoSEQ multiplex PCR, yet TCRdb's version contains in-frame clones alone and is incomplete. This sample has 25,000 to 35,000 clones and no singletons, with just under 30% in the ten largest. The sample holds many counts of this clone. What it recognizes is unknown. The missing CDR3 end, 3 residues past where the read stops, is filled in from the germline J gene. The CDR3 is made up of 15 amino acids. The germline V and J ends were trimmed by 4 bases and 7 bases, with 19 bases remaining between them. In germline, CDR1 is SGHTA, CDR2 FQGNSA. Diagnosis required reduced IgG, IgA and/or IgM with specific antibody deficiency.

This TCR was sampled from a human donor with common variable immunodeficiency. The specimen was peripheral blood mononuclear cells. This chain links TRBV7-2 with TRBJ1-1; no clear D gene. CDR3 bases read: TGTGCCAGCAGCTCAAGGCAGGTGCAGACCAGTGAA. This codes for CASSSRQVQTSE. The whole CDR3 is CASSSRQVQTSEAFF.